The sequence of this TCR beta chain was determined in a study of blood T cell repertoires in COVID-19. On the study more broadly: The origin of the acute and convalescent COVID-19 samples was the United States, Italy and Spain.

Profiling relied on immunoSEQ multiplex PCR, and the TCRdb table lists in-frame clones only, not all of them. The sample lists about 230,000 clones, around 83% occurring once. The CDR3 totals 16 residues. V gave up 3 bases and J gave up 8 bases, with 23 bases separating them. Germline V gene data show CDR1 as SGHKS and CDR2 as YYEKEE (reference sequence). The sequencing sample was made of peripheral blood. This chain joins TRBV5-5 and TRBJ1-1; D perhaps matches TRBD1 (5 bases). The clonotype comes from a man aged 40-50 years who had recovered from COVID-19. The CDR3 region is CASSWGLGPRSSEAFF. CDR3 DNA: TGTGCCAGCAGCTGGGGCTTGGGGCCTAGAAGTTCCGAAGCTTTCTTT.